These 27 T cell receptor beta chains came from one sample sequenced in a study of blood T cell repertoires in COVID-19 (dated by TCRdb to 2018 to 2020). The method behind the library was the immunoSEQ multiplex PCR assay. The table comes from immuneACCESS by way of TCRdb, which keeps in-frame sequences with V and J called. Part of the clones is missing from these tables; in studies checked, under half for an unresolved V gene and the rest for unknown reasons. The sample includes almost 400,000 clones, with 80% to 90% observed a single time. Jointly, the top ten make up about 2.3% of the sample. What was sequenced was peripheral blood. These receptors were obtained from a woman aged 55 to 70 with COVID-19, enrolled during active disease.

This clone was observed once. The rearrangement uses TRBV3-1 (or the pseudogene TRBV3-2) and TRBJ1-6; 7 bases match TRBD1. The trim removed 2 bases at V and 7 bases at J, leaving 8 bases unmatched. CDR1 is LGHDT and CDR2 is YNNKEL in the germline V gene (reference sequence). The CDR3 has 16 amino acids. The CDR3 DNA is TGTGCCAGCAGCCAACCGGGACAGCAAGCGAATTCACCCCTCCACTTT. Translated, it gives CASSQPGQQANSPLHF.

The V gene is TRBV5-1, the J gene TRBJ2-5; the D gene is possibly TRBD2 (5 bases). This CDR3 is 14 amino acids long. Germline loops: CDR1 SGHRS, CDR2 YFSETQ. Trimming cost V 2 bases and J 2 bases, with 10 bases left between them. The CDR3 DNA reads TGCGCCAGCAGCTTCGTTCGCGGGCAAGAGACCCAGTACTTC. Encoded protein: CASSFVRGQETQYF.

The chain links TRBV9 to TRBJ2-2; 7 nucleotides align to TRBD1. Trimming took 0 bases from V and 2 from J; bases not matched to a gene: 7. The CDR3 extends over 17 amino acids. Germline V lookup: CDR1 SGDLS, CDR2 YYNGEE. DNA for the CDR3: TGTGCCAGCAGCGTAGTCGGGACAGACGTAAACACCGGGGAGCTGTTTTTT. Its translation: CASSVVGTDVNTGELFF.

The rearrangement joins TRBV7-8 to TRBJ1-1; D remains unclear. Germline assignment: CDR1 SGHVS and CDR2 FQNEAQ. CDR3 length: 15 amino acids. The ends were cut back, 3 bases at V and 0 bases at J, with 11 bases in the middle. DNA for the CDR3: TGTGCCAGCAGCTTCCGCAGGATAATGAACACTGAAGCTTTCTTT. The encoded protein is CASSFRRIMNTEAFF.

The rearrangement uses TRBV5-4 and TRBJ1-1; D possibly corresponds to TRBD1 (6 bases). This CDR3 contains 16 residues. Germline loops: CDR1 SGHNT, CDR2 YYREEE (reference sequence). V shed 4 bases and J shed 2 bases, with 18 bases lying between them. The CDR3 reads CASSPNRVLPNTEAFF. CDR3 nucleotides: TGTGCCAGCAGCCCTAACAGGGTCCTCCCAAACACTGAAGCTTTCTTT.

V usage is TRBV6-6 and J usage is TRBJ2-5; D might be TRBD1 (6 bases). V was clipped by 5 bases and J by 3 bases, with 19 bases between them. Germline CDR1 reads MNHNY; CDR2 reads SVGAGI (reference sequence). The CDR3 runs to 16 residues. The CDR3 here is CASSRTGTQEEETQYF. The CDR3 nucleotides read TGTGCCAGCAGTCGAACCGGGACACAAGAAGAAGAGACCCAGTACTTC.

The chain employs TRBV29-1 and TRBJ1-1, with D perhaps TRBD1 (5 bases). The CDR3 sequence is 14 residues long. Trimming took 6 bases from V and 1 from J, leaving 15 bases between them. Per the germline V gene, CDR1 is SQVTM and CDR2 is ANQGSEA. The CDR3 nucleotides read TGCAGCGTCGCAACCGGGGGTACGAACACTGAAGCTTTCTTT. It translates to CSVATGGTNTEAFF.

The chain carries TRBV27 and TRBJ2-1; perhaps TRBD1 as D (5 bases). The CDR3 runs to 14 residues. V was pared by 5 bases and J by 10 bases, with 18 bases between. Germline V gene sequence: CDR1 MNHEY, CDR2 SMNVEV (reference sequence). The CDR3 DNA reads TGTGCCAGCAGTCCTCGCTCAAGACAGAAAGAGCAGTTCTTC. It is translated as CASSPRSRQKEQFF.

This CDR3 is CASSPGQLNEKLFF. The CDR3 DNA follows: TGCGCCAGCAGCCCGGGACAGCTTAATGAAAAACTGTTTTTT. The chain has TRBV5-1 and TRBJ1-4, with 7 bases fitting TRBD1. Germline CDR1 SGHRS, CDR2 YFSETQ. The ends lost 4 bases at V and 4 bases at J; junction bases unmatched: 4. The CDR3 contains 14 residues.

The chain has TRBV9 and TRBJ2-2, with TRBD2 matching over 8 bases. V shed 3 bases and J 7 bases; nucleotides not matched to a gene: 11. The germline CDR1 and CDR2 sequences are SGDLS and YYNGEE. This CDR3 contains 16 residues. CDR3 sequence: CASSALGGGLSGELFF. CDR3 nucleotides: TGTGCCAGCAGCGCCCTCGGGGGGGGGCTTAGCGGGGAGCTGTTTTTT.

In regard to this clone: The junction differs from germline at one of its ends, possibly a read error. The chain links TRBV10-2 to TRBJ2-7; the D gene is possibly TRBD1 (6 bases). Germline V gene lookup returns CDR1 WSHSY and CDR2 SAAADI. The CDR3 is 13 residues long. The CDR3 bases are TGCGCCAGCAGTGAGTCGCCGTGGACAGCCCCCCGATTC. This sequence encodes CASSESPWTAPRF.

In its sample, this clone was seen once. The rearrangement uses TRBV29-1 and TRBJ2-2; TRBD1 matches 10 bases. The germline CDR1 and CDR2 sequences are SQVTM and ANQGSEA. This CDR3 comprises 14 residues. J gave up 4 bases and V 4 bases, and 3 bases lay outside the gene matches. The CDR3 bases are TGCAGCGTTGGGACAGGGGGTAGCACCGGGGAGCTGTTTTTT. It translates to CSVGTGGSTGELFF.

The rearrangement uses TRBV5-5 and TRBJ1-1, with no clear D. The germline CDR1 and CDR2 sequences are SGHKS and YYEKEE (reference sequence). V was pared by 2 bases and J by 6 bases, with 11 bases between. CDR3 length: 13 residues. The CDR3 DNA follows: TGTGCCAGCAGCTTATCGGGTGGCCCTGAAGCTTTCTTT. Encoded protein: CASSLSGGPEAFF.

The chain has TRBV18 and TRBJ2-5; 9 bases are shared with TRBD1. Germline lookup yields CDR1 KGHSH and CDR2 LQKENI. Trimming took 5 bases from V and 5 from J; bases not matched to a gene: 6. There are 14 residues in the CDR3. CDR3 sequence reads: CASSVTGGYETQYF. CDR3 bases: TGTGCCAGCTCAGTCACAGGGGGCTATGAGACCCAGTACTTC.

In this sample, this clone turned up a few times. The chain employs TRBV6-5 and TRBJ2-3; D gene uncertain. This CDR3 region has 13 residues. Between the trimmed V and J ends, which lost 6 bases and 2 bases, there was a span of 9 bases. Germline V gives CDR1 MNHEY, CDR2 SVGAGI. The CDR3 sequence: CASRAPLTDTQYF. The DNA for the CDR3 is TGTGCCAGCAGGGCCCCTCTCACAGATACGCAGTATTTT.

The chain combines TRBV7-8 with TRBJ1-5, with no clear D. From germline, CDR1 is SGHVS and CDR2 FQNEAQ. This CDR3 spans 14 amino acids. V dropped 0 bases and J dropped 2 bases, with 5 bases sitting between them. The CDR3 DNA reads as TGTGCCAGCAGCTTAGCGGTAGGCAATCAGCCCCAGCATTTT. Translating it yields CASSLAVGNQPQHF.

Details on this clone: Other DNA sequences of this sample code for an identical CDR3. The V and J genes are TRBV3-1 (or the pseudogene TRBV3-2) and TRBJ2-7; D is uncertain. V was shortened by 1 base and J by 7 bases, with 8 bases between the two germline ends. Germline CDR1 reads LGHDT; CDR2 reads YNNKEL (reference sequence). This CDR3 contains 12 residues. The CDR3, as DNA: TGTGCCAGCAGCCAAGTTCCAGGTGAGCAGTACTTC. Translating gives CASSQVPGEQYF.

The rearrangement uses TRBV7-3 and TRBJ1-1; D possibly corresponds to TRBD1 (5 bases). CDR1 is SGHTA and CDR2 is FQGTGA in the germline V gene. V was pared by 5 bases and J by 2 bases, with 18 bases between. CDR3 length: 16 amino acids. The CDR3 region is CASSRRGVGFNTEAFF. In DNA form, the CDR3 reads TGTGCCAGCAGCCGAAGGGGCGTAGGTTTTAACACTGAAGCTTTCTTT.

The V gene is TRBV5-6, the J gene TRBJ1-6, with no clear D. The CDR3 is 16 amino acids. Germline CDR1 and CDR2: SGHDT and YYEEEE. The V end lost 2 bases, the J end lost 6 bases, and 15 bases lay between the germline ends. CDR3 bases: TGTGCCAGCAGCTTTGGCGTGAGCTCGGGTAATTCACCCCTCCACTTT. Protein sequence: CASSFGVSSGNSPLHF.

The chain links TRBV9 to TRBJ2-3; 7 nucleotides match TRBD2. V lost 0 bases to trimming and J lost 7 bases; unmatched junction nucleotides: 5. The germline gives CDR1 SGDLS, CDR2 YYNGEE. CDR3 length equals 14 residues. The CDR3 DNA sequence: TGTGCCAGCAGCGTAGTGCGGGGGAGCAATACGCAGTATTTT. Protein product: CASSVVRGSNTQYF.

V usage is TRBV5-4 and J usage is TRBJ2-7; TRBD2 might be the D (5 bases). CDR3 length: 13 residues. Germline loops: CDR1 SGHNT, CDR2 YYREEE (reference sequence). The germline V and J ends were trimmed by 0 bases and 6 bases, with 10 bases remaining between them. This CDR3 reads CASSLVSSREQYF. The CDR3 DNA is TGTGCCAGCAGCTTGGTGTCTAGCCGCGAGCAGTACTTC. Looking up the rest from reference TRBV5-4 and TRBJ2-7 gives the full variable domain: ETGVTQSPTHLIKTRGQQVTLRCSSQSGHNTVSWYQQALGQGPQFIFQYYREEENGRGNFPPRFSGLQFPNYSSELNVNALELDDSALYLCASSLVSSREQYFGPGTRLTVT.

J is TRBJ1-1 and V is TRBV9, with D unresolved. V was shortened by 0 bases and J by 0 bases, with 6 bases between the two germline ends. Germline V CDR1 and CDR2: SGDLS, YYNGEE. CDR3 length: 14 amino acids. Written as DNA, the CDR3 is TGTGCCAGCAGCGTAGATGAGATGAACACTGAAGCTTTCTTT. It encodes CASSVDEMNTEAFF. Filled out from reference TRBV9 and TRBJ1-1, the complete variable domain reads DSGVTQTPKHLITATGQRVTLRCSPRSGDLSVYWYQQSLDQGLQFLIQYYNGEERAKGNILERFSAQQFPDLHSELNLSSLELGDSALYFCASSVDEMNTEAFFGQGTRLTVV.

The rearrangement joins TRBV6-2 or TRBV6-3 to TRBJ1-1, with D unclear. This CDR3 is built from 12 residues. V gave up 2 bases and J gave up 5 bases, with 6 bases separating them. Per germline, CDR1 MNHEY and CDR2 SVGEGT. The CDR3 reads CASSYLSTEAFF. The CDR3 DNA is TGTGCCAGCAGTTACCTATCGACTGAAGCTTTCTTT.

The rearrangement links TRBV28 to TRBJ1-2, with D perhaps matching TRBD1 (5 bases). V was pared by 5 bases and J by 4 bases, with 14 bases between. Germline-derived CDR1 and CDR2 are MDHEN and SYDVKM. The length of the CDR3 is 14 residues. The CDR3 is CASSQTPGGYGYTF. The CDR3 DNA reads TGTGCCAGCAGTCAAACCCCCGGGGGCTATGGCTACACCTTC.

The chain couples TRBV4-1 to TRBJ2-2, with TRBD1 identical over 7 bases. The CDR3 sequence is 15 residues long. Germline CDR1 is MGHRA and CDR2 is YSYEKL. Trimming took 5 bases from V and 2 from J; bases not matched to a gene: 5. In DNA, the CDR3 is TGCGCCAGCAGCAAGGGGGCGCGAAACACCGGGGAGCTGTTTTTT. It codes for CASSKGARNTGELFF.

This chain uses TRBV9 with TRBJ1-1; D possibly corresponds to TRBD1 (5 bases). This CDR3 contains 16 residues. Germline values: CDR1 SGDLS, CDR2 YYNGEE. V was cut by 0 bases and J by 2 bases, with 14 bases left in between. CDR3 sequence reads: CASSVEGEGYNTEAFF. The CDR3 nucleotides are TGTGCCAGCAGCGTAGAAGGGGAAGGCTACAACACTGAAGCTTTCTTT.

The genes are TRBV19 and TRBJ1-1; D gene unclear. Trimming took 4 bases from V and 1 from J, leaving 13 bases between them. The CDR3 is 15 residues long. The germline CDR1 and CDR2 sequences are LNHDA and SQIVND (reference sequence). CDR3 residues: CASSREGFSNTEAFF. CDR3 nucleotides: TGTGCCAGTAGTAGGGAGGGATTTTCGAACACTGAAGCTTTCTTT.